The 17 T cell receptor beta chains in this list originate from one sample, sequenced in a study of T cells after yellow fever vaccination. TCRdb called the 5' RACE reads again in MiXCR, with one record for every CDR3 protein. The sample holds 200,000 to 300,000 distinct CDR3 sequences; around 13% are singletons and the top ten take about 0.51%. Here the sequenced sample was CD4+ T cells sorted from PBMCs, taken 45 days after the yellow fever booster vaccination. The receptors derive from a man aged 25-45 years who received the YFV17D yellow fever vaccine.

The chain couples TRBV11-2 to TRBJ2-4, with 11 bases matching TRBD2. This CDR3 spans 17 amino acids. Trimming took 0 bases from V and 1 from J; bases not matched to a gene: 2. CDR1 and CDR2 (germline): SGHAT, FQNNGV. CDR3 sequence reads: CASSLDSGRVAKNIQYF. The CDR3 DNA sequence: TGTGCCAGCAGCTTAGATAGCGGGAGGGTGGCCAAAAACATTCAGTACTTC.

A few counts support this clonotype. This chain joins TRBV7-8 and TRBJ2-2; 7 nucleotides line up with TRBD2. The CDR3 runs to 15 residues. CDR1 is SGHVS and CDR2 is FQNEAQ in the germline V gene. The junction had 6 bases not matched to a gene; V was cut back by 4 bases and J by 4 bases. In nucleotides, the CDR3 is TGTGCCAGCAGCTCCACCGGGACTACCACCGGGGAGCTGTTTTTT. Protein: CASSSTGTTTGELFF. Full variable domain (remainder filled in from reference TRBV7-8 and TRBJ2-2): GAGVSQSPRYKVAKRGQDVALRCDPISGHVSLFWYQQALGQGPEFLTYFQNEAQLDKSGLPSDRFFAERPEGSVSTLKIQRTQQEDSAVYLCASSSTGTTTGELFFGEGSRLTVL.

This clonotype has more than one count but fewer than ten. This chain links TRBV20-1 with TRBJ1-2; D is possibly TRBD1 (6 bases). V dropped 0 bases and J dropped 6 bases, with 14 bases sitting between them. The CDR3 is made up of 14 amino acids. Germline V gene sequence: CDR1 DFQATT, CDR2 SNEGSKA (reference sequence). Written as DNA, the CDR3 is TGCAGTGCTAGAGATTTTGGGGGCGCGGATGGCTACACCTTC. This gives the protein CSARDFGGADGYTF.

The chain employs TRBV6-5 and TRBJ2-2; 10 bases align to TRBD2. CDR1 and CDR2 (germline): MNHEY, SVGAGI. CDR3 length: 14 amino acids. The trim removed 3 bases at V and 5 bases at J, leaving 0 bases unmatched. In DNA, the CDR3 is TGTGCCAGCAGTTATAGCGGGAGGACCGGGGAGCTGTTTTTT. This codes for CASSYSGRTGELFF.

The genes are TRBV12-3 or TRBV12-4 and TRBJ2-7; tentatively, D is TRBD2 (6 bases). V lost 6 bases, J lost 6 bases, and 15 bases lay in between. The CDR3 is 13 residues long. CDR3 sequence reads: CASSVRGSGEQYF. In DNA form, the CDR3 reads TGTGCCAGCAGCGTACGGGGGTCGGGCGAGCAGTACTTC.

The gene calls are TRBV5-1 and TRBJ2-1, with TRBD2 identical over 7 bases. The germline V gene has CDR1 SGHRS and CDR2 YFSETQ. Unmatched junction bases numbered 14, after V lost 4 bases and J lost 7 bases. This CDR3 is 16 amino acids long. The CDR3 protein is CASSPDTGPRGNEQFF. The CDR3 bases are TGCGCCAGCAGCCCGGACACAGGCCCGCGGGGGAATGAGCAGTTCTTC.

This clonotype was counted between two and nine times. The chain carries TRBV20-1 and TRBJ1-4; 7 bases fit TRBD1. CDR3 length equals 13 residues. Unmatched junction bases numbered 1, after V lost 5 bases and J lost 1 base. Germline CDR1 and CDR2: DFQATT and SNEGSKA (reference sequence). Here the CDR3 DNA reads TGCAGTGCTCCAGGGGGAACTAATGAAAAACTGTTTTTT. Translated, it gives CSAPGGTNEKLFF.

The chain couples TRBV5-5 to TRBJ2-7; D possibly corresponds to TRBD2 (6 bases). Germline lookup yields CDR1 SGHKS and CDR2 YYEKEE (reference sequence). The germline V and J ends were trimmed by 0 bases and 2 bases, with 9 bases remaining between them. The CDR3 extends over 14 amino acids. The CDR3 DNA reads as TGTGCCAGCAGCTTGGGGGAGCGGGCCTACGAGCAGTACTTC. Its protein product is CASSLGERAYEQYF.

This clonotype has more than one count but fewer than ten. J is TRBJ2-6 and V is TRBV7-2; D is ambiguous. Looked up from germline, CDR1 is SGHTA and CDR2 is FQGNSA. V was shortened by 2 bases and J by 1 base, with 6 bases between the two germline ends. This CDR3 region has 15 residues. The CDR3 spells CASSLSQSGANVLTF. The CDR3 DNA sequence: TGTGCCAGCAGCTTATCCCAGTCTGGGGCCAACGTCCTGACTTTC.

This chain links TRBV4-2 with TRBJ2-1; TRBD2 matches 11 bases. This CDR3 has 14 amino acids. V trimming: 0 bases; J trimming: 15 bases; junction bases outside the gene matches: 7. Germline V gives CDR1 LGHNA, CDR2 YNFKEQ. CDR3 sequence (DNA): TGTGCCAGCAGCCAAGAGGGAACTAGCGGGAGCTGGTTCTTC. Amino acid sequence: CASSQEGTSGSWFF.

This clonotype was detected a few times. CDR3 residues: CASSPDRGRQGSTDTQYF. In DNA form, the CDR3 reads TGTGCCAGTAGTCCGGACAGGGGGCGCCAAGGGAGTACAGATACGCAGTATTTT. The V gene is TRBV19, the J gene TRBJ2-3; the match to TRBD1 covers 11 bases. The CDR3 has 18 amino acids. Germline values: CDR1 LNHDA, CDR2 SQIVND (reference sequence). The trim removed 5 bases at V and 3 bases at J, leaving 13 bases unmatched.

The chain uses TRBV25-1 and TRBJ2-7; 10 bases line up with TRBD2. Germline trimming cut 3 bases from V and 2 bases from J; bases unmatched to any gene: 4. The CDR3 is 15 residues long. Looked up from germline, CDR1 is MGHDK and CDR2 is SYGVNS. The CDR3 loop is CASSDSLAGAYEQYF. CDR3 coding DNA: TGTGCCAGCAGTGACTCGCTAGCGGGAGCCTACGAGCAGTACTTC.

This sequence joins TRBV7-2 and TRBJ2-3; possibly TRBD2 for D (6 bases). The V gene lost 7 bases and the J gene lost 4 bases, with 15 bases spanning the gap. CDR3 length: 14 residues. Germline V gene lookup returns CDR1 SGHTA and CDR2 FQGNSA. The CDR3 loop reads CASTTTRSADTQYF. CDR3 sequence (DNA): TGTGCCAGCACCACGACTAGAAGCGCAGATACGCAGTATTTT.

The CDR3 reads CASSLESGTLYEQYF. The CDR3 DNA reads as TGTGCCAGCAGCTTAGAGAGCGGGACCCTCTACGAGCAGTACTTC. The chain recombines TRBV7-8 with TRBJ2-7, with 7 positions matching TRBD2. V lost 1 base, J lost 3 bases, and 6 bases stayed unmatched. This CDR3 has 15 residues. CDR1 is SGHVS, CDR2 FQNEAQ, per germline. The full variable domain, with the rest looked up from reference TRBV7-8 and TRBJ2-7, is GAGVSQSPRYKVAKRGQDVALRCDPISGHVSLFWYQQALGQGPEFLTYFQNEAQLDKSGLPSDRFFAERPEGSVSTLKIQRTQQEDSAVYLCASSLESGTLYEQYFGPGTRLTVT.

This clonotype was counted only a few times. The chain uses TRBV20-1 and TRBJ2-5; the match to TRBD2 covers 11 bases. The CDR3 has 15 amino acids. Trimming removed 0 bases from V and 4 bases from J; junction bases left unmatched: 4. Germline assignment: CDR1 DFQATT and CDR2 SNEGSKA (reference sequence). The CDR3 loop reads CSARDRTSGRETQYF. The CDR3 DNA follows: TGCAGTGCTAGAGATCGAACTAGCGGGAGAGAGACCCAGTACTTC.

This clonotype was counted only a few times. V and J are TRBV7-3 and TRBJ2-1, with TRBD2 identical over 9 bases. Trimming took 4 bases from V and 0 from J; bases not matched to a gene: 10. The germline V gene encodes CDR1 SGHTA and CDR2 FQGTGA. The CDR3 contains 18 residues. CDR3 DNA: TGTGCCAGCAGCTCCCGGCTAGCGGGAAGGCTCTCCTACAATGAGCAGTTCTTC. It yields the protein CASSSRLAGRLSYNEQFF. The full variable domain, with the rest looked up from reference TRBV7-3 and TRBJ2-1, is GAGVSQTPSNKVTEKGKYVELRCDPISGHTALYWYRQSLGQGPEFLIYFQGTGAADDSGLPNDRFFAVRPEGSVSTLKIQRTERGDSAVYLCASSSRLAGRLSYNEQFFGPGTRLTVL.

The V call is TRBV7-2, the J call TRBJ2-5; the D is unclear. The V gene lost 2 bases and the J gene lost 8 bases, with 21 bases spanning the gap. CDR3 size: 16 residues. Germline V CDR1 and CDR2: SGHTA, FQGNSA. The DNA of the CDR3 is TGTGCCAGCAGCTTAATGCCGCCGGCCGTCCTCGGAACCCAGTACTTC. Protein product: CASSLMPPAVLGTQYF.